The 30 T cell receptor beta chains listed next were all sequenced from one sample in a study of TIL therapy for anti-PD-1-resistant metastatic lung cancer. The time point here: pre-treatment sample, taken before nivolumab and TIL therapy. Sequencing used immunoSEQ v3. TCRdb keeps only in-frame clones here, not all; method: immunoSEQ multiplex PCR. The sample lists tens of thousands of clones; 80% to 90% were seen once. The sample was blood, taken at baseline. Receptors were obtained from a person between 30 and 79 years old with non-small cell lung cancer.

This sequence joins TRBV12-3 or TRBV12-4 and TRBJ2-3; no clear D gene. V dropped 5 bases and J dropped 3 bases, with 9 bases sitting between them. The CDR3 sequence is 13 residues long. DNA for the CDR3: TGTGCCAGCAGTACTCCCCAAACAGATACGCAGTATTTT. Its translation: CASSTPQTDTQYF.

The chain uses TRBV5-1 and TRBJ2-7, with D perhaps TRBD1 (6 bases). V was pared by 3 bases and J by 7 bases, with 14 bases between. Germline V lookup: CDR1 SGHRS, CDR2 YFSETQ. This CDR3 comprises 13 residues. CDR3 DNA sequence: TGCGCCAGCAGCTGGGTACAGGGCCTAGAGCAGTACTTC. The encoded protein is CASSWVQGLEQYF.

This clone has a handful of counts. The chain couples TRBV21-1 to TRBJ2-7. TRBV21-1 has pseudogene status. There are 13 residues in the CDR3. This CDR3 is CASSWDGRNEQYF. Written as DNA, the CDR3 is TGTGCCAGCTCTTGGGACGGCCGAAACGAGCAGTACTTC.

V gene TRBV27 combines with J gene TRBJ1-6, with a tentative D call TRBD1 (6 bases). Germline V CDR1 and CDR2: MNHEY, SMNVEV (reference sequence). CDR3 length: 14 amino acids. Trimming removed 3 bases at V and 6 bases at J, with 9 bases between. This CDR3 is CASSFTGFNSPLHF. CDR3 sequence (DNA): TGTGCCAGCAGTTTCACAGGGTTTAATTCACCCCTCCACTTT.

The chain carries TRBV5-1 and TRBJ1-5, with D perhaps TRBD1 (5 bases). V lost 4 bases and J 6 bases, leaving 11 bases between the germline ends. Germline-derived CDR1 and CDR2 are SGHRS and YFSETQ. This CDR3 contains 13 residues. In DNA, the CDR3 is TGCGCCAGCAGCCTTGAAGGGACTCAGCCCCAGCATTTT. This translates into CASSLEGTQPQHF.

In this sample, this clone turned up a few times. This chain links TRBV6-5 with TRBJ2-7, with 8 positions matching TRBD2. The CDR3 runs to 15 residues. In germline, CDR1 is MNHEY, CDR2 SVGAGI. Trimming cost V 2 bases and J 7 bases; bases outside gene matches: 10. The CDR3 region is CASSYPREGVLEQYF. As DNA, the CDR3 is TGTGCCAGCAGTTACCCCCGGGAGGGCGTTCTTGAGCAGTACTTC.

This clone was detected a few times. The rearrangement joins TRBV5-1 to TRBJ2-2; 7 bases match TRBD2. CDR1 SGHRS and CDR2 YFSETQ come from the germline V gene. Germline trimming cut 1 base from V and 7 bases from J; bases unmatched to any gene: 7. This CDR3 has 15 amino acids. The CDR3: CASSLSAGVGGELFF. DNA for the CDR3: TGCGCCAGCAGCTTGTCGGCGGGAGTGGGCGGGGAGCTGTTTTTT.

This chain links TRBV7-9 with TRBJ2-2, with TRBD1 matching 7 bases. The CDR3 length is 16 residues. Per the germline V gene, CDR1 is SEHNR and CDR2 is FQNEAQ (reference sequence). V shed 2 bases, J shed 3 bases, and the junction held 6 bases outside the gene matches. This CDR3 reads CASSLKRGPDTGELFF. The CDR3 DNA sequence: TGTGCCAGCAGCTTAAAGAGGGGGCCTGACACCGGGGAGCTGTTTTTT.

This rearrangement joins TRBV4-1 to TRBJ1-5; possible D gene TRBD1, 6 bases. Trimming took off 3 bases at V and 7 bases at J, with 19 bases between the two ends. Germline CDR1 reads MGHRA; CDR2 reads YSYEKL. The CDR3 runs 16 residues. The CDR3 loop reads CASSQELGGGEQPQHF. CDR3 bases: TGCGCCAGCAGCCAGGAATTAGGGGGAGGGGAGCAGCCCCAGCATTTT.

The chain couples TRBV6-2 or TRBV6-3 to TRBJ2-5; D is uncertain. CDR1 and CDR2 from the germline V gene are MNHEY and SVGEGT. V was clipped by 4 bases and J by 4 bases, with 10 bases between them. The length of the CDR3 is 13 residues. In DNA, the CDR3 is TGTGCCAGCAGTTCCCACCCCAGAGAGACCCAGTACTTC. Translation gives CASSSHPRETQYF.

This sequence joins TRBV7-8 and TRBJ2-3; 9 bases align to TRBD2. The CDR3 runs to 15 residues. Losses at the gene ends were 7 bases for V and 2 bases for J; bases not matched to a gene: 7. In germline, CDR1 is SGHVS, CDR2 FQNEAQ. The CDR3, as DNA: TGTGCCAGCACGGCTAGCGGGGATATCACAGATACGCAGTATTTT. Its translation is CASTASGDITDTQYF.

V is TRBV28 and J is TRBJ1-4; D is possibly TRBD1 (6 bases). The CDR3 length is 17 residues. CDR1 and CDR2 (germline): MDHEN, SYDVKM. V shed 1 base and J shed 5 bases, with 17 bases lying between them. Written as DNA, the CDR3 is TGTGCCAGCAGTTTATTGCCCCGTCAGGGGTCGAATGAAAAACTGTTTTTT. Translation gives CASSLLPRQGSNEKLFF.

The chain uses TRBV11-3 and TRBJ2-5, with 9 bases lining up with TRBD1. The germline V gene has CDR1 SGHNT and CDR2 YENEEA. With V trimmed by 5 bases and J by 1 base, 11 bases remained unmatched. CDR3 size: 17 residues. This CDR3 is CASSGYWTGATQETQYF. DNA for the CDR3: TGTGCCAGCAGCGGTTACTGGACAGGGGCGACCCAAGAGACCCAGTACTTC.

This chain links TRBV6-5 with TRBJ2-7; no clear D gene. V dropped 4 bases and J dropped 3 bases, with 4 bases sitting between them. Per germline, CDR1 MNHEY and CDR2 SVGAGI. The CDR3 extends over 11 amino acids. Written as DNA, the CDR3 is TGTGCCAGCAGTTTCGGCTACGAGCAGTACTTC. Amino acid sequence: CASSFGYEQYF.

By share, this clone ranks as medium-sized. The rearrangement links TRBV28 to TRBJ2-1; D gene unclear. V was pared by 8 bases and J by 1 base, with 12 bases between. This CDR3 has 14 residues. Germline assignment: CDR1 MDHEN and CDR2 SYDVKM. DNA of the CDR3: TGTGCCAGCCTGACGCCCGGGTCCTACAATGAGCAGTTCTTC. It yields the protein CASLTPGSYNEQFF.

The chain uses TRBV28 and TRBJ2-7; 9 bases are a match to TRBD1. CDR1 is MDHEN, CDR2 SYDVKM, per germline. Trimming removed 6 bases from V and 1 base from J; junction bases left unmatched: 10. The CDR3 is 16 amino acids. Written as DNA, the CDR3 is TGTGCCAGCAGAACCACAGGGGGCGTCTTATCCTACGAGCAGTACTTC. It specifies CASRTTGGVLSYEQYF.

V usage is TRBV11-3 and J usage is TRBJ2-6, with D hard to call. This CDR3 contains 14 residues. With 5 bases removed from V and 0 bases from J, the gap between germline ends came to 5 bases. Looked up from germline, CDR1 is SGHNT and CDR2 is YENEEA. In nucleotides, the CDR3 is TGTGCCAGCAGCACGTACTCTGGGGCCAACGTCCTGACTTTC. The encoded protein is CASSTYSGANVLTF.

The chain employs TRBV6-5 and TRBJ2-2, with D unresolved. Trimming took 6 bases from V and 0 from J, leaving 8 bases between them. The CDR3 length is 14 residues. Germline V gene sequence: CDR1 MNHEY, CDR2 SVGAGI. CDR3 nucleotide sequence: TGTGCCAGCAGCTCTGGGACGAACACCGGGGAGCTGTTTTTT. Amino acid sequence: CASSSGTNTGELFF.

The V call is TRBV3-1 (or the pseudogene TRBV3-2), the J call TRBJ2-1; D is tentatively TRBD1 or TRBD2 (6 bases each). Between the trimmed V and J ends, which lost 8 bases and 8 bases, there was a span of 16 bases. CDR1 LGHDT and CDR2 YNNKEL come from the germline V gene (reference sequence). The CDR3 runs 13 residues. DNA for the CDR3: TGTGCCAGCCGCAAGGGGGGCGGCCATGAGCAGTTCTTC. It is translated as CASRKGGGHEQFF.

The J gene is TRBJ2-1, the V gene TRBV7-3; D remains unclear. Germline V gene lookup returns CDR1 SGHTA and CDR2 FQGTGA. The V end was cut by 2 bases, the J end by 1 base, with 9 bases between. This CDR3 contains 15 residues. DNA of the CDR3: TGTGCCAGCAGCTTAGGCGCTTCATCCTACAATGAGCAGTTCTTC. Residues: CASSLGASSYNEQFF. The whole variable domain, remainder taken from reference TRBV7-3 and TRBJ2-1, is GAGVSQTPSNKVTEKGKYVELRCDPISGHTALYWYRQSLGQGPEFLIYFQGTGAADDSGLPNDRFFAVRPEGSVSTLKIQRTERGDSAVYLCASSLGASSYNEQFFGPGTRLTVL.

The V gene is TRBV21-1, the J gene TRBJ2-5; no check of the table's D call, TRBD1, against the DNA was made. TRBV21-1 is described as a pseudogene. This CDR3 spans 13 amino acids. Written as DNA, the CDR3 is TGTGCCAGCAGCAAAGGACAGGGAGAGGCCCAGTACTTC. Its translation: CASSKGQGEAQYF.

This clone was seen only a few times. The gene calls are TRBV24-1 and TRBJ2-1, with TRBD2 matching over 8 bases. From germline, CDR1 is KGHDR and CDR2 SFDVKD. The CDR3 extends over 16 amino acids. V dropped 3 bases and J dropped 4; count of bases not matched to a gene: 7. CDR3 sequence reads: CATSDTTSGEYNEQFF. The CDR3 nucleotides read TGTGCCACCAGTGATACCACTAGCGGAGAATACAATGAGCAGTTCTTC.

The V call is TRBV2, the J call TRBJ1-4; 8 nucleotides line up with TRBD1. This CDR3 is built from 14 residues. V was clipped by 4 bases and J by 7 bases; unmatched bases: 5. CDR1 SNHLY and CDR2 FYNNEI come from the germline V gene. CDR3 bases: TGTGCCAGCAGTGGGGTACAGGGGGTTGAAAAACTGTTTTTT. It specifies CASSGVQGVEKLFF.

This clone has just a few counts. The chain employs TRBV3-1 (or the pseudogene TRBV3-2) and TRBJ1-6; possible D gene TRBD1, 5 bases. Trimming took 7 bases from V and 5 from J, leaving 15 bases between them. Germline loops: CDR1 LGHDT, CDR2 YNNKEL (reference sequence). This CDR3 is built from 15 residues. For the CDR3, the DNA is TGTGCCAGCATCGGGGGAAGGGGCCATAATTCACCCCTCCACTTT. It is translated as CASIGGRGHNSPLHF.

The chain joins TRBV7-8 to TRBJ2-3; D is unclear. CDR1 is SGHVS and CDR2 is FQNEAQ in the germline V gene. Trimming removed 5 bases from V and 4 bases from J, with 16 bases in between. The CDR3 runs 15 residues. The CDR3 bases are TGTGCCAGCAGCCACCTAGGAGTGGTTGCAGATACGCAGTATTTT. It translates to CASSHLGVVADTQYF.

This chain uses TRBV27 with TRBJ2-3, with 8 nucleotides matching TRBD1. J was trimmed by 3 bases and V by 7 bases; bases with no gene match: 9. CDR1 MNHEY and CDR2 SMNVEV come from the germline V gene (reference sequence). The CDR3 sequence is 15 residues long. CDR3 nucleotides: TGTGCCAGCACCGCGCGACAGGGGCCAACAGATACGCAGTATTTT. Translated, it gives CASTARQGPTDTQYF.

The rearrangement links TRBV18 to TRBJ1-2; perhaps TRBD1 as D (5 bases). CDR3 length: 13 amino acids. Germline lookup yields CDR1 KGHSH and CDR2 LQKENI. With 7 bases removed from V and 4 bases from J, the gap between germline ends came to 13 bases. The CDR3 DNA reads TGTGCCAGCTGGCAGGGAGGTAGCTATGGCTACACCTTC. Translating it yields CASWQGGSYGYTF.

The chain is built from TRBV7-8 and TRBJ1-2, with D uncertain. The CDR3 covers 17 residues. CDR1 is SGHVS and CDR2 is FQNEAQ in the germline V gene. V lost 1 base and J lost 0, with 15 bases in between. Here the CDR3 reads CASSLVSESRANYGYTF. CDR3 nucleotides: TGTGCCAGCAGCTTAGTGTCCGAATCGAGGGCTAACTATGGCTACACCTTC.

The genes are TRBV11-2 and TRBJ2-2, with 7 bases that match TRBD2. J lost 4 bases, V lost 3 bases, and 2 bases had no gene match. The CDR3 runs 14 residues. CDR1 SGHAT and CDR2 FQNNGV come from the germline V gene. The CDR3 is CASSLASGTGELFF. The CDR3 DNA reads as TGTGCCAGCAGCTTGGCTAGCGGCACCGGGGAGCTGTTTTTT. Full variable domain (remainder filled in from reference TRBV11-2 and TRBJ2-2): EAGVAQSPRYKIIEKRQSVAFWCNPISGHATLYWYQQILGQGPKLLIQFQNNGVVDDSQLPKDRFSAERLKGVDSTLKIQPAKLEDSAVYLCASSLASGTGELFFGEGSRLTVL.

The chain has TRBV11-3 and TRBJ2-3; D not certain. This CDR3 is built from 17 residues. Germline V gives CDR1 SGHNT, CDR2 YENEEA. Deletions cut 5 bases from V and 1 base from J, with 19 bases between. The CDR3 coding sequence is TGTGCCAGCAGCCGAAGACCGGCCGGAGTAGGCACAGATACGCAGTATTTT. Its protein product is CASSRRPAGVGTDTQYF.